This is a list of T cell receptor beta chains from one sample in a study of glioma-infiltrating T cells. TCRdb re-analysed the multiplex PCR reads in MiXCR, keeping a single row per CDR3 protein. The sample carries more than 300,000 distinct CDR3 sequences, more than 35% recorded once. The sequencing input was glioma tissue, nonneoplastic brain tissue, or PBMCs (not recorded which). The source of these receptors is a human donor with low-grade glioma or glioblastoma, undergoing nonglioma brain surgery, or in good health (not recorded which). CDR3s leave out the opening cysteine and the closing phenylalanine or tryptophan. A D gene is named only where the DNA matches it firmly.

d_call,cdr3_length,v_call,j_call,cdr3_aa
TRBD2,11,TRBV20-1,TRBJ2-1,SPPSGTYNEQF
.,11,TRBV25-1,TRBJ2-7,ASRGRSSYEQH
.,11,TRBV14,TRBJ1-2,ASSREGSYGYT
TRBD1,13,TRBV2,TRBJ1-2,ASSPPGQGGQGYT
TRBD1,12,TRBV2,TRBJ2-1,AIPQGFPYNEQF
TRBD1,13,TRBV18,TRBJ2-7,ASSPRVGQNDEQY
TRBD1,12,TRBV28,TRBJ2-5,ASSSGTGPETQY
.,11,TRBV7-9,TRBJ1-2,ASSLKGNYGYT
TRBD2,18,TRBV27,TRBJ2-5,ASSLFNLGSSGGGSYEQH
TRBD2,13,TRBV20-1,TRBJ2-3,SDRRLAGGSDTQY
.,14,TRBV14,TRBJ2-3,ASSLAEQPTGDTQY
.,11,TRBV6-1,TRBJ1-1,ASRKVMNTEAF
.,12,TRBV7-9,TRBJ1-3,ASSFGSSGNTIY
.,11,TRBV6-1,TRBJ1-1,ASSRPTVTEAF
TRBD2,11,TRBV19,TRBJ2-1,ASSGGRAFEQF
TRBD1,9,TRBV7-2,TRBJ1-2,ASIQGAGYT
.,12,TRBV19,.,ASSIDVRGNEQF
.,11,TRBV7-9,TRBJ2-5,ASSLALGETQY
TRBD1,17,TRBV6-5,TRBJ1-5,ASSYYYRGLGYSNQPQH
.,13,TRBV6-1,TRBJ1-1,ASSPNWDINSEAF
TRBD1,13,TRBV6-1,TRBJ2-5,ASSEGQGARETQY
.,10,TRBV14,TRBJ2-7,ASSQENLQLS
TRBD1,12,TRBV5-4,TRBJ1-2,ASSLQQGLSGYT
.,13,TRBV19,TRBJ1-5,ASSTIGRQDQPQH
.,13,TRBV12-3/TRBV12-4,TRBJ1-6,ASRPFGQNNSPLH
.,14,TRBV6-2/TRBV6-3,TRBJ2-1,ASSYSTTPSYNEQF
.,12,TRBV28,TRBJ1-1,ASTLGGGNTEAF
TRBD2,13,TRBV4-1,TRBJ2-1,ASSQASGSPNEQF
.,16,TRBV4-1,TRBJ1-2,ASSQEGRPEKERYGYT
TRBD2,15,TRBV20-1,TRBJ2-1,SARDYRASGRPNEQF
.,11,TRBV6-1,TRBJ1-1,ASSSPPGIEAF
.,11,TRBV24-1,TRBJ2-5,ATSTAGEETQY
TRBD1,12,TRBV4-2,TRBJ2-7,ASSQDGTGYEQY
.,13,TRBV4-3,TRBJ2-7,ASSQDITSWDEQY
.,13,TRBV11-2,TRBJ1-5,ASSLQAYSNQPQH
TRBD2,13,TRBV5-5,TRBJ2-1,ASSPSGGGNNEQF
TRBD1,12,TRBV18,TRBJ2-5,ASSPRTGGETQY
.,12,TRBV20-1,TRBJ1-1,SARSPPMNTEAF
.,14,TRBV6-5,TRBJ2-1,ASSYSYRDLYNEEF
.,11,TRBV20-1,TRBJ1-1,SATWGRAAEAF
.,11,TRBV6-1,TRBJ1-5,ASSVTGNEPQH
TRBD2,14,TRBV15,TRBJ2-1,ATSRDLSGSGHEQF
.,13,TRBV20-1,TRBJ1-2,SARKPAGANYGYT
TRBD1,12,TRBV7-6,TRBJ1-2,ASSQREGALGYT
TRBD1,11,TRBV24-1,TRBJ2-1,ATRGDSYNEQF
.,13,TRBV3-1,TRBJ2-5,ASSRDFLPQETQY
TRBD2,15,TRBV27,TRBJ2-1,ASSFDPLAGNHNEQF
.,13,TRBV28,TRBJ2-7,ASSLVRGIVHEQY
TRBD2,12,TRBV20-1,TRBJ2-1,SARDLLRENEQF
TRBD2,13,TRBV28,TRBJ2-5,ASSLGGRAQETQY
.,12,TRBV6-1,TRBJ2-5,ASSEGWSQETQY
TRBD1,13,TRBV24-1,TRBJ1-5,ATSEGTGSNQPQH
.,12,TRBV28,TRBJ1-3,ASSLWQGGNTIY
.,14,TRBV27,TRBJ2-7,ASTPYWGGNAYEQY
.,12,TRBV18,TRBJ1-5,ASSPRRGAQPQH